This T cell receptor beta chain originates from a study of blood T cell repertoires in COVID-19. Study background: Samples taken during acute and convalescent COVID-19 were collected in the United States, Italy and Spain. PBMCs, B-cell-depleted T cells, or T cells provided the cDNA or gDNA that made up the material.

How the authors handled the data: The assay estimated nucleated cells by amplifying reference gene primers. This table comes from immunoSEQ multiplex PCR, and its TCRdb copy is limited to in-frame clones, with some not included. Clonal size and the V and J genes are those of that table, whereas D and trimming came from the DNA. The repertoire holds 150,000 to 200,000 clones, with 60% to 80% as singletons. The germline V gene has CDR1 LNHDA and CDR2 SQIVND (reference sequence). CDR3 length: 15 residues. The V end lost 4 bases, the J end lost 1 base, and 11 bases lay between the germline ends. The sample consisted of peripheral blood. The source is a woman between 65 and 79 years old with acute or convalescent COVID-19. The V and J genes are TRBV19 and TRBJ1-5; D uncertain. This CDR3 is CASSTTGGSNQPQHF. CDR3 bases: TGTGCCAGTAGTACGACCGGCGGGAGCAATCAGCCCCAGCATTTT.